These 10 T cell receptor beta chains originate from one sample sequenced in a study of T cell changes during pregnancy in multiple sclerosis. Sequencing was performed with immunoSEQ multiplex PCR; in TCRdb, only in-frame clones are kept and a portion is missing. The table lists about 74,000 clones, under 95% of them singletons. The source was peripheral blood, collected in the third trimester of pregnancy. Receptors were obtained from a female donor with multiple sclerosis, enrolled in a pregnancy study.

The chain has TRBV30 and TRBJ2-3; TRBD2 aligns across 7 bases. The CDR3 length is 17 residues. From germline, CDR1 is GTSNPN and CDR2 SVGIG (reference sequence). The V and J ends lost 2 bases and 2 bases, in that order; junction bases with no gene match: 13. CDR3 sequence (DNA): TGTGCCTGGAGTCCCACGGGGCGGGGGACCACCACAGATACGCAGTATTTT. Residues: CAWSPTGRGTTTDTQYF.

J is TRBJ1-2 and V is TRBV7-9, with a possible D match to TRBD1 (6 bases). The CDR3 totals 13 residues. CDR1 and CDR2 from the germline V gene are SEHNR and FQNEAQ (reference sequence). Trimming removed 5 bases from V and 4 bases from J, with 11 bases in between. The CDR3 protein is CASSPRTAYGYTF. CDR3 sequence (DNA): TGTGCCAGCAGCCCTCGGACAGCCTATGGCTACACCTTC.

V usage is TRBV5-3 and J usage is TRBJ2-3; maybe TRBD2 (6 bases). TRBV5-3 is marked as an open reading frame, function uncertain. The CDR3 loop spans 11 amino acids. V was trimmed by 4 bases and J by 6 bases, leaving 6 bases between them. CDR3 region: CARSGGDTQYF. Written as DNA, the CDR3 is TGTGCCAGAAGCGGAGGGGATACGCAGTATTTT.

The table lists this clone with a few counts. In DNA, the CDR3 is TGCGCCAGCAGCGTTTCAGGGAGGAGGAGCTATGGCTACACCTTC. Protein product: CASSVSGRRSYGYTF. The chain carries TRBV5-1 and TRBJ1-2, with D perhaps matching TRBD1 (5 bases). Germline CDR1 SGHRS, CDR2 YFSETQ. The CDR3 sequence is 15 residues long. V gave up 4 bases and J gave up 4 bases, with 17 bases separating them.

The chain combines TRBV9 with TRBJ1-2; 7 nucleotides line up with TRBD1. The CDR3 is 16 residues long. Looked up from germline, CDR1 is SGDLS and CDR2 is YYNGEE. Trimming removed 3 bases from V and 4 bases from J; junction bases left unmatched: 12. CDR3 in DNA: TGTGCCAGCAGCGCGGGAGAGGGGGCTTCTCTCTATGGCTACACCTTC. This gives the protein CASSAGEGASLYGYTF. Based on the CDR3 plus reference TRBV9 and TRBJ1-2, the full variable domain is DSGVTQTPKHLITATGQRVTLRCSPRSGDLSVYWYQQSLDQGLQFLIQYYNGEERAKGNILERFSAQQFPDLHSELNLSSLELGDSALYFCASSAGEGASLYGYTFGSGTRLTVV.

The CDR3 DNA reads TGTGCCAGCTCACCTTCTTCAGTATACAATGAGCAGTTCTTC. This encodes CASSPSSVYNEQFF. The chain employs TRBV18 and TRBJ2-1; D gene unclear. Trimming took off 3 bases at V and 4 bases at J, with 10 bases between the two ends. The CDR3 covers 14 residues. The germline V gene has CDR1 KGHSH and CDR2 LQKENI.

The CDR3 region has the DNA TGTGCCACCAAGTGGACGGGAAACACCGGGGAGCTGTTTTTT. It specifies CATKWTGNTGELFF. The V call is TRBV15, the J call TRBJ2-2; D may be TRBD2 (5 bases). Germline V gives CDR1 LNHNV, CDR2 YYDKDF (reference sequence). Trimming cost V 7 bases and J 2 bases, with 11 bases left between them. CDR3 length: 14 residues.

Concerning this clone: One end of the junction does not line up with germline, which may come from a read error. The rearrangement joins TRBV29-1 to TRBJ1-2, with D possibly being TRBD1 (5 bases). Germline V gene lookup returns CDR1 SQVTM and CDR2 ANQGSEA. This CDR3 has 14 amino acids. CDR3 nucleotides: TGCAGCGCCGGGCAGGGATTCCCACACTATGGCTACGCCTTC. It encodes CSAGQGFPHYGYAF.

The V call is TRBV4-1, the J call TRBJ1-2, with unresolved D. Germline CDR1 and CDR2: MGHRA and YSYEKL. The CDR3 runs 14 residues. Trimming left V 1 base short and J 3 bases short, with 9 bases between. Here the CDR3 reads CASSQVGGDYGYTF. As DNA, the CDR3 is TGCGCCAGCAGCCAAGTAGGCGGGGACTATGGCTACACCTTC.

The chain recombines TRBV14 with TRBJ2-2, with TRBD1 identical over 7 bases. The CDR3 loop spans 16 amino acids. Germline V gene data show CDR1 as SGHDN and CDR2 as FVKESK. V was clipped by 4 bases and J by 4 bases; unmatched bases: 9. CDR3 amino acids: CASSPIDRVGTGELFF. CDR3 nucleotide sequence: TGTGCCAGCAGCCCAATAGACAGGGTTGGCACCGGGGAGCTGTTTTTT.